A selection of T cell receptor beta chains follows, all from one sample in a study of blood T cell repertoires in COVID-19. Measured with immunoSEQ multiplex PCR; TCRdb has only the in-frame clones, and not every one. Among around 190,000 clones, roughly 87% were seen once, and the ten largest hold about 8%. The source material was peripheral blood. Every receptor here comes from a woman aged 55-69 years with COVID-19, enrolled during active disease. CDR3s include the opening cysteine and the closing phenylalanine or tryptophan. Each record gives: J gene, D gene, V gene, clone size, CDR3 protein, CDR3 DNA. D genes are given only for firm matches. Not every row has a clone size; where given, it reads once, few, many or a size class.

TRBJ2-1	NA	TRBV7-2	NA	CASSLVGRHNEQFF	TGTGCCAGCAGCTTAGTAGGCAGGCACAATGAGCAGTTCTTC
TRBJ1-1	NA	TRBV29-1	few	CSVSVGAENTEAFF	TGCAGCGTTAGCGTTGGGGCCGAGAACACTGAAGCTTTCTTT
TRBJ2-7	TRBD2	TRBV29-1	NA	CSVQTSLSSYEQYF	TGCAGCGTCCAGACTAGCCTGAGCTCCTACGAGCAGTACTTC
TRBJ1-2	TRBD1	TRBV7-9	NA	CASSARDRSTYGYTF	TGTGCCAGCAGCGCCCGGGACAGGTCCACCTATGGCTACACCTTC
TRBJ2-5	TRBD2	TRBV7-7	NA	CASSLGGARGVGETQYF	TGTGCTAGCAGCTTGGGAGGGGCACGTGGGGTTGGGGAGACCCAGTACTTC
TRBJ1-4	NA	TRBV18	NA	CASSPPLGRSREKLFF	TGTGCCAGCTCACCACCTTTGGGGCGCTCTAGGGAAAAACTGTTTTTT
TRBJ2-3	NA	TRBV9	NA	CASSPRSGTTDTQYF	TGTGCCAGCAGCCCCCGTTCCGGGACTACAGATACGCAGTATTTT
TRBJ2-3	TRBD1	TRBV19	NA	CASSTRDSPIHTDTQYF	TGTGCCAGTAGTACTAGGGACAGCCCAATCCACACAGATACGCAGTATTTT
TRBJ2-1	TRBD1	TRBV19	NA	CASSIYRGASNEQFF	TGTGCCAGTAGTATATACAGGGGGGCCAGTAATGAGCAGTTCTTC
TRBJ1-6	NA	TRBV5-1	few	CASRATGVNSPLHF	TGCGCCAGCAGAGCCACAGGTGTGAATTCACCCCTCCACTTT
TRBJ1-1	NA	TRBV3-1/TRBV3-2	NA	CASSRSAQGTEAFF	TGTGCCAGCAGCCGATCCGCTCAGGGGACTGAAGCTTTCTTT
TRBJ2-7	NA	TRBV5-8	NA	CASSQGQPEQYF	TGTGCCAGCAGCCAGGGACAACCCGAGCAGTACTTC
TRBJ2-1	NA	TRBV7-9	NA	CASSLTFYNEQFF	TGTGCCAGCAGCCTCACTTTTTACAATGAGCAGTTCTTC
TRBJ1-3	NA	TRBV4-3	few	CASSQDSGVDTIYF	TGCGCCAGCAGCCAAGATTCGGGGGTAGACACCATATATTTT